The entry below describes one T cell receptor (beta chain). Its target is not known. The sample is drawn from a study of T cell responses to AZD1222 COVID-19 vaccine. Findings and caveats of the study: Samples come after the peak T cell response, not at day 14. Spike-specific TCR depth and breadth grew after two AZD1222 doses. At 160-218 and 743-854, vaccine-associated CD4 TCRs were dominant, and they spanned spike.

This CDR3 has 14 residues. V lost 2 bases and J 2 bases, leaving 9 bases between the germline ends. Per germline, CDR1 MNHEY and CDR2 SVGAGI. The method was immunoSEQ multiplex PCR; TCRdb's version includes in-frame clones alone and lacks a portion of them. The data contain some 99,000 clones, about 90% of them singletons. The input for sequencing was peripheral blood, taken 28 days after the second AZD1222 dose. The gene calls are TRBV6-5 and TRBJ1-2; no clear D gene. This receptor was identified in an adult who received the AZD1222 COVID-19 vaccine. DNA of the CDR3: TGTGCCAGCAGTTACCGGCCGCCGAACTATGGCTACACCTTC. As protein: CASSYRPPNYGYTF.